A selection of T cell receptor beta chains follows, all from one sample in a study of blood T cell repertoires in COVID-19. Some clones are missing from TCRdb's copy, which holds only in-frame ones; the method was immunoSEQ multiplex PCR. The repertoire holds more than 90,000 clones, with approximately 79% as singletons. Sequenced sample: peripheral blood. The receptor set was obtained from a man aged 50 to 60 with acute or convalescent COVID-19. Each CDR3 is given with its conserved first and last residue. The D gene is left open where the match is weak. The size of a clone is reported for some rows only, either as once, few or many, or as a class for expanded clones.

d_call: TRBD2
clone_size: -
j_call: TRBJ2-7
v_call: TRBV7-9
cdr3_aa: CASSTGLARDEQYF
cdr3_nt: TGTGCCAGCAGCACCGGACTAGCGAGAGACGAGCAGTACTTC

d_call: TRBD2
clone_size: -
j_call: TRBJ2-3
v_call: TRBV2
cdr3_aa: CASSEVGGAYTQYF
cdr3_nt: TGTGCCAGCAGTGAGGTCGGGGGGGCTTATACGCAGTATTTT

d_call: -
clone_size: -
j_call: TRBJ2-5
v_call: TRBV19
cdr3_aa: CASSIRQFQETQYF
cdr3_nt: TGTGCCAGTAGTATCCGACAGTTCCAAGAGACCCAGTACTTC

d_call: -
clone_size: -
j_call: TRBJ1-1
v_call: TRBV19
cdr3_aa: CASSVRQNTEAFF
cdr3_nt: TGTGCCAGTAGTGTAAGACAGAACACTGAAGCTTTCTTT

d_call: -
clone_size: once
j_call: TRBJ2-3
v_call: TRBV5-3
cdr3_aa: CARSLVSMAVHTDTQYF
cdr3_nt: TGTGCCAGAAGCTTGGTAAGTATGGCGGTCCACACAGATACGCAGTATTTT

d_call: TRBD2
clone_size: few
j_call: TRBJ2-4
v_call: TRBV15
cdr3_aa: CATSRELAGLAKNIQYF
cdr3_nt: TGTGCCACCAGCAGAGAACTAGCGGGTCTAGCCAAAAACATTCAGTACTTC

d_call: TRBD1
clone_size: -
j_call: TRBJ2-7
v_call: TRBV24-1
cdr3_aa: CATSGGQGVEQYF
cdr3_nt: TGTGCCACCAGTGGCGGACAGGGTGTGGAGCAGTACTTC

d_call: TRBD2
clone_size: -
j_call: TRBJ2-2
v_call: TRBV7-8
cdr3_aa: CASSLHSSGRDTGELFF
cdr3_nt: TGTGCCAGCAGCCTTCATTCTAGCGGGAGAGACACCGGGGAGCTGTTTTTT

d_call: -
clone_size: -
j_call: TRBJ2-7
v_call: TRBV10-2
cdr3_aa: CASSETGPAGEQYF
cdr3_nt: TGCGCCAGCAGTGAGACAGGTCCAGCGGGCGAGCAGTACTTC

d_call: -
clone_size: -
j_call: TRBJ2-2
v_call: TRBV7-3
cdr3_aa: CASSLDNLHRGGTGELFF
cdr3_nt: TGTGCCAGCAGCTTAGATAACCTTCACAGGGGAGGTACCGGGGAGCTGTTTTTT